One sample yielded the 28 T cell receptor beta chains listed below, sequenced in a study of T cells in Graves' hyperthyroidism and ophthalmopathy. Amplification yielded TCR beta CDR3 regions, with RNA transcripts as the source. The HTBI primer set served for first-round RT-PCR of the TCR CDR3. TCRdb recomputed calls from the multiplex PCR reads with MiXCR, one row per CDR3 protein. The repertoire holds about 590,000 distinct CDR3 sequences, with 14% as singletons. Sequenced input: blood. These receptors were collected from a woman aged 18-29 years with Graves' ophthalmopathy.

The CDR3 DNA is TGTGCCAGCACCCGGGGGGTACCACACAATGAGCAGTTCTTC. Translating gives CASTRGVPHNEQFF. The chain uses TRBV19 and TRBJ2-1; 7 bases are shared with TRBD2. The V and J ends lost 9 bases and 5 bases, in that order; junction bases with no gene match: 10. The CDR3 totals 14 residues. Germline V gene lookup returns CDR1 LNHDA and CDR2 SQIVND (reference sequence).

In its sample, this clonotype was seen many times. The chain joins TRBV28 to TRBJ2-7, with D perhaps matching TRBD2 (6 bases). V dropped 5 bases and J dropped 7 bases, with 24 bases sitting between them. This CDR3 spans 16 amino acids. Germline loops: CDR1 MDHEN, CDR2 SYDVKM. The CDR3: CASSPHGTVALGEQYF. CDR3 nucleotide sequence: TGTGCCAGCAGTCCCCACGGGACTGTTGCCCTCGGGGAGCAGTACTTC.

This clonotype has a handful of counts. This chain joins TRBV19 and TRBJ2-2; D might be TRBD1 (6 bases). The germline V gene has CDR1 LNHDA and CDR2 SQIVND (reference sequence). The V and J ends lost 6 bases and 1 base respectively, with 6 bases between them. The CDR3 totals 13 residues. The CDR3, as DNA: TGTGCCAGTAGGGACAGGAACACCGGGGAGCTGTTTTTT. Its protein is CASRDRNTGELFF. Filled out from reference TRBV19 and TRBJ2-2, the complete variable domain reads DGGITQSPKYLFRKEGQNVTLSCEQNLNHDAMYWYRQDPGQGLRLIYYSQIVNDFQKGDIAEGYSVSREKKESFPLTVTSAQKNPTAFYLCASRDRNTGELFFGEGSRLTVL.

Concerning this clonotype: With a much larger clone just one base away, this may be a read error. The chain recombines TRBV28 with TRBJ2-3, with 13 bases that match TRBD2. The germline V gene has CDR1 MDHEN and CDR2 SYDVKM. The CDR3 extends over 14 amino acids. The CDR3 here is CASWTSGSTDTQCF. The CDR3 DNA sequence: TGTGCCAGCTGGACTAGCGGGAGTACAGATACGCAGTGTTTT.

CDR3 sequence (DNA): TGTGCCAGCAGTTTAAAGACAGGTCCCACTAATTCACCCCTCCACTTT. Protein product: CASSLKTGPTNSPLHF. This rearrangement joins TRBV27 to TRBJ1-6; D is possibly TRBD1 (6 bases). The germline V gene encodes CDR1 MNHEY and CDR2 SMNVEV (reference sequence). The V end lost 2 bases, the J end lost 6 bases, and 14 bases lay between the germline ends. The CDR3 spans 16 residues.

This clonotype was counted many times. The CDR3 is CSARDRQGAETQYF. The CDR3 nucleotides read TGCAGTGCTAGAGATCGACAGGGGGCCGAGACCCAGTACTTC. The chain recombines TRBV20-1 with TRBJ2-5; the match to TRBD1 covers 10 bases. Germline V CDR1 and CDR2: DFQATT, SNEGSKA (reference sequence). V trimming: 0 bases; J trimming: 5 bases; junction bases outside the gene matches: 3. The CDR3 spans 14 residues.

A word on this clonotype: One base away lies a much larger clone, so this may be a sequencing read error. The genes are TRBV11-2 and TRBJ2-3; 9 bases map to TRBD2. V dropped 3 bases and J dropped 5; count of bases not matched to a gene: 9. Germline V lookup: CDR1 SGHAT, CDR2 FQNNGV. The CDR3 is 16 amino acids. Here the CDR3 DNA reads TGTGCCAGCAGCTTGGGTGGCGGGAGGGCCGGAGATACGCAGTATTTT. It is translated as CASSLGGGRAGDTQYF.

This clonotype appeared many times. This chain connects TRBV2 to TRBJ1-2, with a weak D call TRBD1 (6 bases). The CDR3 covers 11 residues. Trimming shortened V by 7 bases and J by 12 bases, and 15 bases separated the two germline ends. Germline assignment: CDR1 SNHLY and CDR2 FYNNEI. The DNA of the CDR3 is TGTGCCAGCACCCCTTCAGGGGCCCACACCTTC. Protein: CASTPSGAHTF.

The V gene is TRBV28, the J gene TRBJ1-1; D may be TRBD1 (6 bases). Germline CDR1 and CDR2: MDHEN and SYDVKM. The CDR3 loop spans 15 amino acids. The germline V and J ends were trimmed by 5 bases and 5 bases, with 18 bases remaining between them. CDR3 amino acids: CASSTLTGGRTEAFF. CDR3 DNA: TGTGCCAGCAGTACGCTGACAGGTGGTAGGACTGAAGCTTTCTTT.

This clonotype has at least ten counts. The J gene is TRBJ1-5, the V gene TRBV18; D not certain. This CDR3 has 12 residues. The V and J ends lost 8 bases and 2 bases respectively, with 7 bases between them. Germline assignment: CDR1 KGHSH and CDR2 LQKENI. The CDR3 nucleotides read TGTGCCAGCAAGTACGGCAATCAGCCCCAGCATTTT. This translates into CASKYGNQPQHF.

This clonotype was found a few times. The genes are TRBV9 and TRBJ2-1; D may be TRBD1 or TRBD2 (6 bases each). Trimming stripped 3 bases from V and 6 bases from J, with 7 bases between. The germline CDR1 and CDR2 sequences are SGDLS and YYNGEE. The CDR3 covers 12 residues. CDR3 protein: CASSGGANEQFF. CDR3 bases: TGTGCCAGCAGCGGGGGGGCCAATGAGCAGTTCTTC. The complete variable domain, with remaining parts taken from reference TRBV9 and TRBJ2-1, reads DSGVTQTPKHLITATGQRVTLRCSPRSGDLSVYWYQQSLDQGLQFLIQYYNGEERAKGNILERFSAQQFPDLHSELNLSSLELGDSALYFCASSGGANEQFFGPGTRLTVL.

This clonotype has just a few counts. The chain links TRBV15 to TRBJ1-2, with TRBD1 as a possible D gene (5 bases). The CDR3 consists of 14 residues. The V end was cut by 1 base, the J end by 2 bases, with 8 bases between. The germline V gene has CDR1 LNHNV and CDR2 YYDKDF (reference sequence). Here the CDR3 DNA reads TGTGCCACCAGCAGAGGGAACAGGAACTATGGCTACACCTTC. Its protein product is CATSRGNRNYGYTF.

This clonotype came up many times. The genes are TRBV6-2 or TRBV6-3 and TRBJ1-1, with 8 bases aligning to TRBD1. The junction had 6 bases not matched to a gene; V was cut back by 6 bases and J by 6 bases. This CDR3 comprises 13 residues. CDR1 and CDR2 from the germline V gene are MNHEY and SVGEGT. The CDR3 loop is CASRTGGNAEAFF. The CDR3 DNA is TGTGCCAGCAGAACAGGGGGTAACGCTGAAGCTTTCTTT.

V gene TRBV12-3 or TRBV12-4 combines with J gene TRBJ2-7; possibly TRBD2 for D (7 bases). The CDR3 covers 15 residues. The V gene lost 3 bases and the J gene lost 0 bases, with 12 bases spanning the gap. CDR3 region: CASSFEGGASYEQYF. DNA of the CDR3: TGTGCCAGCAGTTTCGAGGGGGGGGCCTCCTACGAGCAGTACTTC.

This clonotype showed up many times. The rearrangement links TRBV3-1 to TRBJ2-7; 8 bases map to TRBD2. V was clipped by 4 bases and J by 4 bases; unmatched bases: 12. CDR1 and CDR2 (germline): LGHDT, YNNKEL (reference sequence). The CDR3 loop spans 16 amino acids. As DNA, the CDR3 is TGTGCCAGCAGCCCGGGGGGAGCGGGAGTTTTTTACGAGCAGTACTTC. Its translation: CASSPGGAGVFYEQYF.

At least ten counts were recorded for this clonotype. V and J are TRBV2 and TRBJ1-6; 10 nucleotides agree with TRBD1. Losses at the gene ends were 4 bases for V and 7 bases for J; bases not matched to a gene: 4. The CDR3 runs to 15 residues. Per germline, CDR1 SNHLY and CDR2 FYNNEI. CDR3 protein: CASSARTGGNSPLHF. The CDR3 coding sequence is TGTGCCAGCAGTGCCAGGACAGGGGGAAATTCACCCCTCCACTTT.

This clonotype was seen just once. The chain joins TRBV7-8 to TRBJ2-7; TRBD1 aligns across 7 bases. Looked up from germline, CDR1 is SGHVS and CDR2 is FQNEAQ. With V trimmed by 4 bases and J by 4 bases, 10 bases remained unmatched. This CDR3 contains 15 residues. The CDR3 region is CASSSYSGRGYEQYF. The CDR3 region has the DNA TGTGCCAGCAGCTCTTACTCCGGCAGGGGGTACGAGCAGTACTTC.

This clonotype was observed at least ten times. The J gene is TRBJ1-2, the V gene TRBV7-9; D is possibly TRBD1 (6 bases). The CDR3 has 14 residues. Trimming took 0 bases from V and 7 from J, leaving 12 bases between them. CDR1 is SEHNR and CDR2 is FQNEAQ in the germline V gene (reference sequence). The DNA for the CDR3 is TGTGCCAGCAGCTTAGCATCGGAGACAGGTGGCTACACCTTC. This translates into CASSLASETGGYTF.

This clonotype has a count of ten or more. The CDR3 spells CASSPGGANVLTF. CDR3 DNA: TGTGCCAGCAGCCCCGGAGGTGCCAACGTCCTGACTTTC. The V gene is TRBV9, the J gene TRBJ2-6; D possibly corresponds to TRBD2 (5 bases). From germline, CDR1 is SGDLS and CDR2 YYNGEE. The CDR3 loop spans 13 amino acids. Trimming cost V 4 bases and J 7 bases, with 9 bases left between them.

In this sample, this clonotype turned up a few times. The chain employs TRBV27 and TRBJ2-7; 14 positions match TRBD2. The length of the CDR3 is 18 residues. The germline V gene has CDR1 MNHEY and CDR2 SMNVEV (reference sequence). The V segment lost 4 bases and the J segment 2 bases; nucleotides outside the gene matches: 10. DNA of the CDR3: TGTGCCAGCAGTTGGCAGGGACTAGCGGGAGCTCTAACCTACGAGCAGTACTTC. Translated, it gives CASSWQGLAGALTYEQYF.

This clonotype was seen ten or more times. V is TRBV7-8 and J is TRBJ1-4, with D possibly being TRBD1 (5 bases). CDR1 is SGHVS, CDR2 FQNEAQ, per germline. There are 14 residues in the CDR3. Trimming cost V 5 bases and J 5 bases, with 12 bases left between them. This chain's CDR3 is CASSLRQSNEKLFF. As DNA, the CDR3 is TGTGCCAGCAGCCTCAGACAGAGCAATGAAAAACTGTTTTTT.

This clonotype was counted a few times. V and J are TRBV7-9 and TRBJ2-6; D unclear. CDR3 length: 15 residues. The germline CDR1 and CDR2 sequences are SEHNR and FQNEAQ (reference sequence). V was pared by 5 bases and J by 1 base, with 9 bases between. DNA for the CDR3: TGTGCCAGCAGCCCTCCTCTGTCTGGGGCCAACGTCCTGACTTTC. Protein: CASSPPLSGANVLTF.

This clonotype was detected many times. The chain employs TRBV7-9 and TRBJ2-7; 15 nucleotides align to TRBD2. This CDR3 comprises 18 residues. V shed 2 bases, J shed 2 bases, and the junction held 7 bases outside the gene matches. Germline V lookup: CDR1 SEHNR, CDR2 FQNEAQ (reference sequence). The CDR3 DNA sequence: TGTGCCAGCAGCTTAAGTCCCGGACTAGCGGGAGGGACCTACGAGCAGTACTTC. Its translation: CASSLSPGLAGGTYEQYF.

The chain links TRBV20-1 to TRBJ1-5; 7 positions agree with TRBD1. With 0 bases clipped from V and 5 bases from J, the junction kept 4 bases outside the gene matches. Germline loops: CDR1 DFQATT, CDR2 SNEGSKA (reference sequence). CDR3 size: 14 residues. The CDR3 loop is CSARDRQGDQPQHF. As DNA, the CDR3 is TGCAGTGCTAGAGATAGACAGGGCGATCAGCCCCAGCATTTT.

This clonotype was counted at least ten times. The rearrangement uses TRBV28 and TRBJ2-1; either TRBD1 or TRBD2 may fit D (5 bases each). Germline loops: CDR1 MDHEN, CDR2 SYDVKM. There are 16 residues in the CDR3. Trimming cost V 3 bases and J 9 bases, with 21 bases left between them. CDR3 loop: CASSFTGQRASLEQFF. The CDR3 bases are TGTGCCAGCAGTTTTACGGGGCAGAGGGCGTCCCTTGAGCAGTTCTTC.

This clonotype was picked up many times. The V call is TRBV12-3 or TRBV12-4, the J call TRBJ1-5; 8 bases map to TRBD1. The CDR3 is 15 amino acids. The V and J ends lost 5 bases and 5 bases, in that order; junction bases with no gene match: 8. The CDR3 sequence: CASSPTTGDDQPQHF. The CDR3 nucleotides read TGTGCCAGCAGTCCTACGACAGGGGATGATCAGCCCCAGCATTTT.

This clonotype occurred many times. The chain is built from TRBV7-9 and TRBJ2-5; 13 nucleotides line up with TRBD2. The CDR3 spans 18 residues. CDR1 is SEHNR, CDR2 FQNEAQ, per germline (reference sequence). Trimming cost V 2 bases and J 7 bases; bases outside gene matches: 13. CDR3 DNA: TGTGCCAGCAGCTTAAGGGGACTAGCGGGGCTGCCGAGAGGGACCCAGTACTTC. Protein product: CASSLRGLAGLPRGTQYF. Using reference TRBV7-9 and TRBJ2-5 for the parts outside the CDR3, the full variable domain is DTGVSQNPRHKITKRGQNVTFRCDPISEHNRLYWYRQTLGQGPEFLTYFQNEAQLEKSRLLSDRFSAERPKGSFSTLEIQRTEQGDSAMYLCASSLRGLAGLPRGTQYFGPGTRLLVL.

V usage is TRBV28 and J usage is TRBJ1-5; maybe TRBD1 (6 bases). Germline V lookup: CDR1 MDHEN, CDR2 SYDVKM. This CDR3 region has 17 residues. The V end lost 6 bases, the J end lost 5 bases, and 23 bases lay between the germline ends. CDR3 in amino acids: CASRSQGSGLLDQPQHF. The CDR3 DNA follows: TGTGCCAGCAGGTCCCAGGGGTCAGGTTTGTTGGATCAGCCCCAGCATTTT. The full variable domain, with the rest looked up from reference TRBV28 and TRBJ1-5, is DVKVTQSSRYLVKRTGEKVFLECVQDMDHENMFWYRQDPGLGLRLIYFSYDVKMKEKGDIPEGYSVSREKKERFSLILESASTNQTSMYLCASRSQGSGLLDQPQHFGDGTRLSIL.